This paragraph covers one T cell receptor (beta chain) sequence. Its antigen is undetermined. This specimen belongs to a study of Ad26.COV2.S vaccination and SARS-CoV-2 variants. Some clones are missing from TCRdb's copy, which holds only in-frame ones; the method was immunoSEQ multiplex PCR. The repertoire holds under 300,000 clones, around 90% seen once, with 2.9% in the top ten. Treatment here: about 20 received Ad26.COV2.S at low or high dose, single or two shots; roughly 5 received placebo; per-sample allocation not given. Day 63 following the first vaccine or placebo injection was when the samples were taken. This Boston cohort included adults aged 18-55 years. The vaccine delivered Wuhan-strain SARS-CoV-2 spike through an Ad26 vector. Whole-study findings and limits: Estimates derived from TCR breadth and depth analyses may have underestimated total T cell responses.

Germline V gene lookup returns CDR1 LGHNA and CDR2 YSLEER. The J segment lost 6 bases and the V segment lost 4 bases, leaving 13 bases of the junction unmatched. The CDR3 has 17 amino acids. The chain recombines TRBV4-3 with TRBJ2-2; 8 bases match TRBD1. The specimen comprised peripheral blood, sampled in a trial of Ad26.COV2.S vaccine versus placebo. The sequence derives from a person aged 18-60 years who received the Ad26.COV2.S COVID-19 vaccine or a placebo. The chain's CDR3 is CASSLLVQGARAGELFF. The CDR3 nucleotides read TGCGCCAGCAGCCTCCTGGTCCAGGGGGCGCGGGCCGGGGAGCTGTTTTTT.